This TCR beta chain was profiled in a study of shared clonotypes between healthy human individuals. Study in general: Donors had three CD4 naive, three CD4 memory, two CD8 naive and one CD8 memory plate apiece.

General observations from the study: Of the naive CD4 clonotypes, around 4.9% were shared across four donors.

The assay ran at deep level. TCRdb's copy holds only in-frame clones and misses some; the assay was immunoSEQ multiplex PCR. Here the sample spans millions of clones, more than 85% being singletons. A word on this clone: Antigen unknown.

The length of the CDR3 is 13 residues. V gave up 7 bases and J gave up 9 bases, with 16 bases separating them. Germline CDR1 MDHEN, CDR2 SYDVKM. The chain links TRBV28 to TRBJ2-1; tentatively, D is TRBD2 (5 bases). Material: naive CD4+ T cells from PBMCs. Subset in this sample: CD45RA+ positively selected. This TCR was sampled from a man aged 18 to 29 in good health. Some clones in this sample may be carry-over from other donors' samples. The CDR3 DNA reads TGTGCCAGCACCTCCGGGCGTGGAGGTGAGCAGTTCTTC. Translated, it gives CASTSGRGGEQFF.